This T cell receptor beta chain was documented in a study of T cell repertoires in cytomegalovirus infection. TCRdb redid the calling of the reads with MiXCR, one entry per CDR3 protein. The sample shows roughly 700,000 distinct CDR3 sequences, around 31% of them seen only once. In its sample, this clonotype was seen a few times. Its antigen is unknown. CDR1 and CDR2 from the germline V gene are MGHRA and YSYEKL. With 4 bases removed from V and 7 bases from J, the gap between germline ends came to 19 bases. This CDR3 is 15 amino acids long. The sample was cultured PBMCs, taken from culture after CMV antigen stimulation. The sequence was collected from a human donor in good health (CMV status not recorded). Some clones in this sample may be carry-over from other donors' samples. The chain combines TRBV4-1 with TRBJ1-1; possibly TRBD1 for D (6 bases). The CDR3 DNA sequence: TGCGCCAGCAGCCGGGCGACAGGTCGGATTGGTGAAGCTTTCTTT. Amino acids: CASSRATGRIGEAFF.